The 18 T cell receptor beta chains below all came from one sample that was sequenced in a study. TCRdb re-called the 5' RACE reads with MiXCR, one entry per CDR3 protein. Of approximately 60,000 distinct CDR3 sequences listed, roughly 28% are singletons. The sorted Tregs were CD4+CD25+CD127-/low cells. The specimen sequenced was tumor-infiltrating Tregs sorted from the breast tumor. Receptors were obtained from a female donor with breast cancer.

The V call is TRBV4-1, the J call TRBJ2-3; D gene ambiguous. In germline, CDR1 is MGHRA, CDR2 YSYEKL. This CDR3 has 12 residues. V was trimmed by 8 bases and J by 8 bases, leaving 14 bases between them. The CDR3 protein is CASLSHRGTQYF. The CDR3 nucleotides read TGCGCCAGCTTATCGCACCGAGGTACGCAGTATTTT.

This clonotype appeared a few times. The chain carries TRBV28 and TRBJ2-4, with D uncertain. This CDR3 has 11 residues. CDR1 and CDR2 (germline): MDHEN, SYDVKM. V gave up 10 bases and J gave up 0 bases, with 4 bases separating them. The CDR3 bases are TGTGCCAATGTAGCCAAAAACATTCAGTACTTC. This gives the protein CANVAKNIQYF. Combining the CDR3 with reference TRBV28 and TRBJ2-4 gives the whole variable domain DVKVTQSSRYLVKRTGEKVFLECVQDMDHENMFWYRQDPGLGLRLIYFSYDVKMKEKGDIPEGYSVSREKKERFSLILESASTNQTSMYLCANVAKNIQYFGAGTRLSVL.

This clonotype was observed at least ten times. The chain joins TRBV28 to TRBJ2-7, with TRBD2 matching over 12 bases. This CDR3 has 17 amino acids. Germline V gene sequence: CDR1 MDHEN, CDR2 SYDVKM. V was clipped by 5 bases and J by 7 bases; unmatched bases: 15. The CDR3 DNA is TGTGCCAGCAGTACCCCATCTCTAGCGGGAGGGACGGCGGAGCAGTACTTC. This encodes CASSTPSLAGGTAEQYF.

With respect to this clonotype: At one end the junction does not follow the germline gene, possibly because of a read error. This chain joins TRBV20-1 and TRBJ2-3; TRBD2 matches at 9 bases. The germline V gene has CDR1 DFQATT and CDR2 SNEGSKA (reference sequence). This CDR3 region has 15 residues. CDR3 amino acids: CSTRVAGEGTDTQYF. The CDR3 DNA is TGCAGTACTAGAGTAGCGGGAGAGGGCACAGATACGCAGTATTTT.

The V gene is TRBV6-1, the J gene TRBJ2-3, with D unresolved. The germline CDR1 and CDR2 sequences are MNHNS and SASEGT. The CDR3 has 12 amino acids. The V gene lost 3 bases and the J gene lost 6 bases, with 7 bases spanning the gap. CDR3 amino acids: CASSDARDTQYF. The CDR3 DNA reads TGTGCCAGCAGTGACGCAAGGGATACGCAGTATTTT.

The CDR3, as DNA: TGTGCCAGCGGAGGCGGGGGCGCGGCGACTGAAGCTTTCTTT. This sequence encodes CASGGGGAATEAFF. V is TRBV6-5 and J is TRBJ1-1, with TRBD1 as a possible D gene (6 bases). The CDR3 totals 14 residues. From germline, CDR1 is MNHEY and CDR2 SVGAGI. Trimming pared 8 bases from V and 5 bases from J, leaving 18 bases between.

This clonotype appeared many times. The chain links TRBV7-9 to TRBJ2-7, with 10 bases matching TRBD1. V shed 7 bases, J shed 2 bases, and the junction held 5 bases outside the gene matches. The germline V gene has CDR1 SEHNR and CDR2 FQNEAQ (reference sequence). The CDR3 loop spans 14 amino acids. CDR3 protein: CASNPGTGAYEQYF. In nucleotides, the CDR3 is TGTGCCAGCAACCCGGGGACAGGGGCCTACGAGCAGTACTTC.

V gene TRBV4-2 combines with J gene TRBJ1-6; 9 positions match TRBD1. The germline CDR1 and CDR2 sequences are LGHNA and YNFKEQ. V was clipped by 2 bases and J by 10 bases; unmatched bases: 6. The CDR3 runs 15 residues. This CDR3 is CASSQNTGGDSPLHF. As DNA, the CDR3 is TGTGCCAGCAGCCAAAACACAGGGGGCGACTCACCCCTCCACTTT.

In its sample, this clonotype was seen a few times. The V and J genes are TRBV9 and TRBJ2-5; 7 nucleotides match TRBD1. Germline V gene lookup returns CDR1 SGDLS and CDR2 YYNGEE. The junction had 10 bases not matched to a gene; V was cut back by 1 base and J by 4 bases. The length of the CDR3 is 16 residues. The CDR3 bases are TGTGCCAGCAGCGTACAAGGGGGCGCATCTGGAGAGACCCAGTACTTC. This encodes CASSVQGGASGETQYF.

The chain combines TRBV21-1 with TRBJ2-7; the D segment call TRBD1 is taken from the table without a DNA check. TRBV21-1 is classified as a pseudogene. The CDR3 has 15 amino acids. CDR3 nucleotide sequence: TGTGCCAGCAGCAAAATTCCGGGGCCCTCCTACGAGCAGTACTTC. Encoded protein: CASSKIPGPSYEQYF.

This clonotype was picked up a small number of times. The rearrangement joins TRBV20-1 to TRBJ2-5; D is undetermined. The CDR3 length is 12 residues. Germline V gene sequence: CDR1 DFQATT, CDR2 SNEGSKA (reference sequence). V shed 3 bases and J shed 0 bases, with 5 bases lying between them. CDR3 sequence reads: CSASLDQETQYF. The CDR3 DNA follows: TGCAGTGCTAGTTTAGACCAAGAGACCCAGTACTTC.

This clonotype was counted between two and nine times. The gene calls are TRBV29-1 and TRBJ2-3, with TRBD2 matching 7 bases. The CDR3 totals 11 residues. The germline V gene encodes CDR1 SQVTM and CDR2 ANQGSEA. With 7 bases clipped from V and 9 bases from J, the junction kept 7 bases outside the gene matches. This CDR3 reads CSGVRERTQYF. DNA for the CDR3: TGCAGCGGAGTGCGGGAGAGAACGCAGTATTTT.

The V call is TRBV6-5, the J call TRBJ2-7; 7 bases are shared with TRBD1. This CDR3 has 15 amino acids. The junction had 9 bases not matched to a gene; V was cut back by 5 bases and J by 2 bases. Germline V gene sequence: CDR1 MNHEY, CDR2 SVGAGI. This CDR3 is CASSTTGVSPYEQYF. The CDR3 region has the DNA TGTGCCAGCAGTACTACAGGGGTGAGTCCCTACGAGCAGTACTTC.

The genes are TRBV10-3 and TRBJ2-7; the D gene is possibly TRBD2 (6 bases). Germline assignment: CDR1 ENHRY and CDR2 SYGVKD. The CDR3 runs to 14 residues. Trimming took 6 bases from V and 1 from J, leaving 13 bases between them. The CDR3 nucleotides read TGTGCCATCAGGAAGGCAGGGACTTCCTACGAGCAGTACTTC. It encodes CAIRKAGTSYEQYF.

This clonotype has at least ten counts. This chain links TRBV7-2 with TRBJ1-1; D not resolved. The CDR3 contains 13 residues. Trimming pared 6 bases from V and 5 bases from J, leaving 13 bases between. Germline V gene data show CDR1 as SGHTA and CDR2 as FQGNSA. The CDR3 DNA reads TGTGCCAGCAGTTCAGTCCGGGTAACTGAAGCTTTCTTT. The encoded protein is CASSSVRVTEAFF. The variable domain in full, completed from reference TRBV7-2 and TRBJ1-1, reads GAGVSQSPSNKVTEKGKDVELRCDPISGHTALYWYRQSLGQGLEFLIYFQGNSAPDKSGLPSDRFSAERTGGSVSTLTIQRTQQEDSAVYLCASSSVRVTEAFFGQGTRLTVV.

To note about this clonotype: The junction does not match germline at one end; this may be a read error. The rearrangement uses TRBV12-3 or TRBV12-4 and TRBJ2-3; D tentatively reads TRBD1 or TRBD2 (5 bases each). The length of the CDR3 is 15 residues. CDR3 loop: CAGSLRGPSTDTQYF. CDR3 coding DNA: TGTGCCGGCAGTTTGAGGGGTCCTAGCACAGATACGCAGTATTTT.

V is TRBV6-6 and J is TRBJ1-1, with no clear D. The CDR3 spans 13 residues. Trimming shortened V by 8 bases and J by 2 bases, and 12 bases separated the two germline ends. Looked up from germline, CDR1 is MNHNY and CDR2 is SVGAGI (reference sequence). CDR3: CASPRMVNTEAFF. The CDR3 DNA follows: TGTGCCAGCCCCCGGATGGTAAACACTGAAGCTTTCTTT.

This clonotype was counted many times. The chain recombines TRBV7-2 with TRBJ2-7, with TRBD2 matching 13 bases. Germline V gene lookup returns CDR1 SGHTA and CDR2 FQGNSA. This CDR3 has 17 residues. Germline trimming cut 5 bases from V and 7 bases from J; bases unmatched to any gene: 14. CDR3 DNA sequence: TGTGCCAGCAGCCTAAGGGGAATTGGGACTAGCGGGAAAGAGCAGTACTTC. It translates to CASSLRGIGTSGKEQYF. The whole variable domain, filled in from reference TRBV7-2 and TRBJ2-7, reads GAGVSQSPSNKVTEKGKDVELRCDPISGHTALYWYRQSLGQGLEFLIYFQGNSAPDKSGLPSDRFSAERTGGSVSTLTIQRTQQEDSAVYLCASSLRGIGTSGKEQYFGPGTRLTVT.